This passage covers 24 T cell receptor beta chains from one sample sequenced in a study of molecular identifiers for immune sequencing clone quantification. TCRdb re-analysed the PCR reads in MiXCR, keeping a single row per CDR3 protein. Altogether about 300,000 distinct CDR3 sequences are present, around 21% being singletons, with the ten largest covering more than 0.8%. The sample consisted of naive CD8+ T cells from blood, with Jurkat cell RNA spiked in. Documented subset: FACS-sorted CD8+CD4-CCR7+CD45RA+ naive T cells. The source of these receptors is a human donor in good health. Some libraries in this study had Jurkat cell RNA spiked in.

This clonotype was observed at least ten times. This sequence joins TRBV11-2 and TRBJ2-4; TRBD2 matches 10 bases. CDR3 length: 14 residues. CDR1 is SGHAT, CDR2 FQNNGV, per germline. Losses at the gene ends were 5 bases for V and 12 bases for J; bases not matched to a gene: 10. CDR3 nucleotide sequence: TGTGCCAGCAGCCTAGTCGCTAGCGGGAGAGATCAGTACTTC. Translating gives CASSLVASGRDQYF.

In this sample, this clonotype turned up many times. CDR3 nucleotide sequence: TGCAGCGTTGAGGCAGGGGGGGAATACGAGCAGTACTTC. This codes for CSVEAGGEYEQYF. The chain links TRBV29-1 to TRBJ2-7; the D call may be TRBD1 or TRBD2 (7 bases each). This CDR3 spans 13 amino acids. The V end was cut by 3 bases, the J end by 4 bases, with 13 bases between. Germline CDR1 and CDR2: SQVTM and ANQGSEA.

With respect to this clonotype: A much larger clone differs by one base, so this may be a read error. The J gene is TRBJ2-1, the V gene TRBV30; the D gene is possibly TRBD2 (6 bases). Germline CDR1 and CDR2: GTSNPN and SVGIG (reference sequence). The CDR3 is 15 residues long. Trimming pared 2 bases from V and 2 bases from J, leaving 13 bases between. DNA for the CDR3: TGTGCCTGGAGTACCCCGGACTACGCCTACAATGAGCAGTTCTTC. It encodes CAWSTPDYAYNEQFF. Together with reference TRBV30 and TRBJ2-1, the CDR3 gives the full variable domain: SQTIHQWPATLVQPVGSPLSLECTVEGTSNPNLYWYRQAAGRGLQLLFYSVGIGQISSEVPQNLSASRPQDRQFILSSKKLLLSDSGFYLCAWSTPDYAYNEQFFGPGTRLTVL.

This clonotype was observed a handful of times. The chain uses TRBV18 and TRBJ1-1; 8 positions match TRBD1. The V gene's germline CDR1 is KGHSH and CDR2 LQKENI. V gave up 4 bases and J gave up 0 bases; unmatched junction bases: 7. The CDR3 is 16 amino acids. The CDR3 spells CASSLGTGDMNTEAFF. The CDR3 DNA reads as TGTGCCAGCTCACTCGGGACAGGCGATATGAACACTGAAGCTTTCTTT.

In this sample, this clonotype turned up many times. The rearrangement joins TRBV10-2 to TRBJ2-3, with 8 bases lining up with TRBD2. V dropped 4 bases and J dropped 1; count of bases not matched to a gene: 4. Germline assignment: CDR1 WSHSY and CDR2 SAAADI. CDR3 length: 15 amino acids. CDR3 protein: CASSVLAVGTDTQYF. For the CDR3, the DNA is TGCGCCAGCAGTGTACTAGCGGTCGGCACAGATACGCAGTATTTT.

This clonotype was seen ten or more times. The CDR3 reads CSARDNGELFF. CDR3 nucleotide sequence: TGCAGTGCTAGAGATAACGGGGAGCTGTTTTTT. The gene calls are TRBV20-1 and TRBJ2-2; no reliable D call. The V gene lost 0 bases and the J gene lost 7 bases, with 3 bases spanning the gap. The CDR3 runs 11 residues. Germline CDR1 DFQATT, CDR2 SNEGSKA (reference sequence).

This clonotype was recorded at least ten times. The chain uses TRBV9 and TRBJ1-3, with D uncertain. Germline V gene sequence: CDR1 SGDLS, CDR2 YYNGEE. The CDR3 is 14 amino acids. Trimming pared 2 bases from V and 2 bases from J, leaving 8 bases between. The CDR3 DNA follows: TGTGCCAGCAGCGTGGCAGGTGCTGGAAACACCATATATTTT. It encodes CASSVAGAGNTIYF.

V and J are TRBV27 and TRBJ2-7; D is undetermined. The CDR3 runs 17 residues. Germline V gene data show CDR1 as MNHEY and CDR2 as SMNVEV (reference sequence). V was shortened by 4 bases and J by 3 bases, with 22 bases between the two germline ends. The CDR3 nucleotides are TGTGCCAGCAGTTCCATTACCCCAGGCCCGCCTAACTACGAGCAGTACTTC. This translates into CASSSITPGPPNYEQYF.

This clonotype has a single count. One end of the junction varies from germline; a read error may be responsible. The chain carries TRBV7-9 and TRBJ2-7; D is uncertain. This CDR3 has 14 residues. Germline V gives CDR1 SEHNR, CDR2 FQNEAQ (reference sequence). Here the CDR3 DNA reads TGTGCCAGCAACTTAGTTCCCAGCCCCTACGAGCAGTACTTC. Its protein is CASNLVPSPYEQYF.

This clonotype was picked up many times. The genes are TRBV4-1 and TRBJ2-7, with D tentatively TRBD1 (5 bases). The CDR3 covers 14 residues. V shed 1 base and J shed 2 bases, with 9 bases lying between them. Germline V gene lookup returns CDR1 MGHRA and CDR2 YSYEKL. The CDR3 coding sequence is TGCGCCAGCAGCCAAGTATCAGGGACCTACGAGCAGTACTTC. As protein: CASSQVSGTYEQYF.

This clonotype was seen only a few times. This sequence joins TRBV29-1 and TRBJ2-5; 7 bases agree with TRBD2. Germline-derived CDR1 and CDR2 are SQVTM and ANQGSEA. V lost 6 bases to trimming and J lost 7 bases; unmatched junction nucleotides: 14. CDR3 length: 14 residues. CDR3 amino acids: CSVEIAGSSVTQYF. The CDR3 region has the DNA TGCAGCGTGGAAATAGCGGGTTCTTCGGTGACCCAGTACTTC.

The table lists this clonotype with a few counts. This may come from a read error, since a much larger clone is one base off. The rearrangement uses TRBV29-1 and TRBJ1-1; D is perhaps TRBD1 (6 bases). CDR1 and CDR2 from the germline V gene are SQVTM and ANQGSEA. The CDR3 loop spans 13 amino acids. CDR3 sequence (DNA): TGCAGCGTTGTCCCCAGGGGAGGGACTGAAGCTTCCTTT. Translated, it gives CSVVPRGGTEASF. Drawing the rest from reference TRBV29-1 and TRBJ1-1, the complete variable domain is SAVISQKPSRDICQRGTSLTIQCQVDSQVTMMFWYRQQPGQSLTLIATANQGSEATYESGFVIDKFPISRPNLTFSTLTVSNMSPEDSSIYLCSVVPRGGTEASFGQGTRLTVV.

V usage is TRBV6-2 or TRBV6-3 and J usage is TRBJ2-3; 12 bases agree with TRBD2. Germline assignment: CDR1 MNHEY and CDR2 SVGEGT. J was trimmed by 4 bases and V by 6 bases; bases with no gene match: 14. CDR3 length: 18 amino acids. The CDR3 spells CASRARTSGDFSADTQYF. CDR3 bases: TGTGCCAGCAGGGCTAGGACTAGCGGGGATTTCTCGGCAGATACGCAGTATTTT.

This clonotype was counted ten times or more. The CDR3 DNA reads TGTGCCAGTAGCGGAGGACACCTAGACCAGTACTTC. It is translated as CASSGGHLDQYF. This rearrangement joins TRBV19 to TRBJ2-5; D possibly uses TRBD1 or TRBD2 (5 bases each). Germline CDR1 and CDR2: LNHDA and SQIVND (reference sequence). The CDR3 has 12 amino acids. V lost 6 bases and J lost 10, with 15 bases in between.

This clonotype was observed many times. This rearrangement joins TRBV4-3 to TRBJ2-5, with a weak D call TRBD2 (6 bases). This CDR3 spans 15 amino acids. Trimming left V 0 bases short and J 5 bases short, with 13 bases between. Germline V gives CDR1 LGHNA, CDR2 YSLEER. DNA for the CDR3: TGCGCCAGCAGCCAAGATCGAGGAGGGACCGAGACCCAGTACTTC. This gives the protein CASSQDRGGTETQYF.

To note about this clonotype: One base away lies a much larger clone, so this may be a sequencing read error. The chain uses TRBV28 and TRBJ1-1; D not certain. The CDR3 totals 14 residues. V lost 8 bases to trimming and J lost 6 bases, with 19 bases between them. Looked up from germline, CDR1 is MDHEN and CDR2 is SYDVKM. The CDR3 reads CASGNKDGVAEAFF. In DNA form, the CDR3 reads TGTGCCAGCGGAAACAAGGACGGAGTCGCTGAAGCTTTCTTT.

This clonotype has ten or more counts. This chain uses TRBV20-1 with TRBJ2-3; 9 nucleotides match TRBD2. The CDR3 has 17 residues. The germline V gene has CDR1 DFQATT and CDR2 SNEGSKA (reference sequence). Germline trimming cut 2 bases from V and 6 bases from J; bases unmatched to any gene: 15. DNA for the CDR3: TGCAGTGCTAGAAACCCGTACGTAGCGGGAGTTCCGGATACGCAGTATTTT. It encodes CSARNPYVAGVPDTQYF.

The rearrangement joins TRBV27 to TRBJ2-3; 8 nucleotides agree with TRBD1. The CDR3 consists of 15 residues. CDR1 and CDR2 from the germline V gene are MNHEY and SMNVEV (reference sequence). V was pared by 6 bases and J by 1 base, with 6 bases of the junction left unmatched. For the CDR3, the DNA is TGTGCCAGCAGACCGATGACAGGGGGCACAGATACGCAGTATTTT. Translation: CASRPMTGGTDTQYF.

There are many counts of this clonotype. This chain uses TRBV6-5 with TRBJ2-2; unclear D gene. This CDR3 spans 14 amino acids. V was pared by 0 bases and J by 6 bases, with 8 bases between. Germline CDR1 and CDR2: MNHEY and SVGAGI. CDR3 bases: TGTGCCAGCAGTTACTCGGGGTACGCCGGGGAGCTGTTTTTT. Translating it yields CASSYSGYAGELFF.

This clonotype was detected a few times. For the CDR3, the DNA is TGTGCCAGCAGCTTCAGTAACCACTATGGCTACACCTTC. Its protein product is CASSFSNHYGYTF. This chain joins TRBV12-3 or TRBV12-4 and TRBJ1-2; no clear D. Trimming shortened V by 6 bases and J by 3 bases, and 11 bases separated the two germline ends. This CDR3 is built from 13 residues.

This clonotype was found many times. This rearrangement joins TRBV30 to TRBJ2-7; D not resolved. Germline loops: CDR1 GTSNPN, CDR2 SVGIG (reference sequence). Trimming removed 0 bases at V and 5 bases at J, with 5 bases between. The length of the CDR3 is 11 residues. In nucleotides, the CDR3 is TGTGCCTGGAGTGTAACCCACGAGCAGTACTTC. Protein sequence: CAWSVTHEQYF. Full variable domain (rest looked up from reference TRBV30 and TRBJ2-7): SQTIHQWPATLVQPVGSPLSLECTVEGTSNPNLYWYRQAAGRGLQLLFYSVGIGQISSEVPQNLSASRPQDRQFILSSKKLLLSDSGFYLCAWSVTHEQYFGPGTRLTVT.

This clonotype was seen ten or more times. V and J are TRBV6-6 and TRBJ2-1; no definite D call. This CDR3 has 17 amino acids. Trimming took 4 bases from V and 4 from J, leaving 20 bases between them. The germline gives CDR1 MNHNY, CDR2 SVGAGI (reference sequence). CDR3 DNA sequence: TGTGCCAGCAGTTTACTTCTCGACTCCCCGGGTTACAATGAGCAGTTCTTC. Residues: CASSLLLDSPGYNEQFF.

The V and J genes are TRBV6-5 and TRBJ1-4; no clear D gene. Trimming left V 0 bases short and J 10 bases short, with 15 bases between. CDR1 is MNHEY, CDR2 SVGAGI, per germline. The CDR3 extends over 15 amino acids. CDR3 sequence reads: CASSYSTGGSGKLFF. The CDR3 region has the DNA TGTGCCAGCAGTTACTCGACCGGTGGGTCCGGAAAACTGTTTTTT.

This clonotype has a count of ten or more. V usage is TRBV28 and J usage is TRBJ2-1; 13 bases are a match to TRBD2. After removal of 3 bases from V and 6 bases from J, the junction contained 5 bases not matched to a gene. The CDR3 loop spans 16 amino acids. Germline V lookup: CDR1 MDHEN, CDR2 SYDVKM. The CDR3 loop is CASSFIRTSGSNEQFF. CDR3 DNA: TGTGCCAGCAGTTTTATCAGGACTAGCGGGAGCAATGAGCAGTTCTTC.